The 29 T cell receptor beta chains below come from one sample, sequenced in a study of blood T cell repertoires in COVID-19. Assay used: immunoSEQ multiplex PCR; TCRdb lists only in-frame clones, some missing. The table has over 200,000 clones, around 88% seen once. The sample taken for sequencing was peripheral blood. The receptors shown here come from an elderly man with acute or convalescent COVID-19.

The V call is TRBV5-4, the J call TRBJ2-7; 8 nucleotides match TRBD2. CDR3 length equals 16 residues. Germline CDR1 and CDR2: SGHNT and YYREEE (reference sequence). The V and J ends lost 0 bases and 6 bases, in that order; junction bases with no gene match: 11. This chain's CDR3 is CASSLGRGAQAAEQYF. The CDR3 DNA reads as TGTGCCAGCAGCTTGGGGCGGGGGGCCCAAGCAGCCGAGCAGTACTTC.

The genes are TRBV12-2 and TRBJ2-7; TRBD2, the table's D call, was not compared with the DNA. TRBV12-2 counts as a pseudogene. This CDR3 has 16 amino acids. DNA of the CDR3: TGTGCAAGTCGCTTAGCGTCGCGGGGCCTCGACTACGAGCAGTACTTC. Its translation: CASRLASRGLDYEQYF.

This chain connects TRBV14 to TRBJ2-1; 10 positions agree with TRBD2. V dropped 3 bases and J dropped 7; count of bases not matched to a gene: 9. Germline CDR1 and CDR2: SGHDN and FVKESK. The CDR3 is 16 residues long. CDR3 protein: CASSHPGGTSVNEQFF. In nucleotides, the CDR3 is TGTGCCAGCAGCCACCCCGGGGGGACTAGCGTAAATGAGCAGTTCTTC. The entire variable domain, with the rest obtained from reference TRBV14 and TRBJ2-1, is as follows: EAGVTQFPSHSVIEKGQTVTLRCDPISGHDNLYWYRRVMGKEIKFLLHFVKESKQDESGMPNNRFLAERTGGTYSTLKVQPAELEDSGVYFCASSHPGGTSVNEQFFGPGTRLTVL.

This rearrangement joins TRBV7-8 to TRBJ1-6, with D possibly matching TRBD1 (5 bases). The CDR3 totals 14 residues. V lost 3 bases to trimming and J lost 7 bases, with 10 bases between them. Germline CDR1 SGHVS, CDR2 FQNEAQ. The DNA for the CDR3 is TGTGCCAGCAGCTTGGGGCAGAGGAATTCACCCCTCCACTTT. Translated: CASSLGQRNSPLHF.

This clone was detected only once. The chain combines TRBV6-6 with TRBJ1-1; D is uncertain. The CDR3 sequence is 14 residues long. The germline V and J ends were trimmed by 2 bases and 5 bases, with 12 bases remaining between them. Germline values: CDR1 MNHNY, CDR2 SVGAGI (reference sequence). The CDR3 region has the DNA TGTGCCAGCAGTTACCCCGAGGGAGGGACTGAAGCTTTCTTT. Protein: CASSYPEGGTEAFF.

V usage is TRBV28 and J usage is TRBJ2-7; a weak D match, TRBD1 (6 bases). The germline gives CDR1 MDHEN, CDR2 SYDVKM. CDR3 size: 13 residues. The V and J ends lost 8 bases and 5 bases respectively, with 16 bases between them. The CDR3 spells CASLSTGVDEQYF. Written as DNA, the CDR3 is TGTGCCAGCCTCTCGACAGGCGTCGACGAGCAGTACTTC. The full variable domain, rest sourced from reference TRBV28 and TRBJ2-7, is DVKVTQSSRYLVKRTGEKVFLECVQDMDHENMFWYRQDPGLGLRLIYFSYDVKMKEKGDIPEGYSVSREKKERFSLILESASTNQTSMYLCASLSTGVDEQYFGPGTRLTVT.

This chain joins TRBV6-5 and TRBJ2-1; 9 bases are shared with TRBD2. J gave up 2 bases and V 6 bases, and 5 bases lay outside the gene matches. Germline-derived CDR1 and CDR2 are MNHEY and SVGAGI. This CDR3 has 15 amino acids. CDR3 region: CASRALAGTYNEQFF. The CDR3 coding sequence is TGTGCCAGCAGGGCACTAGCGGGCACCTACAATGAGCAGTTCTTC.

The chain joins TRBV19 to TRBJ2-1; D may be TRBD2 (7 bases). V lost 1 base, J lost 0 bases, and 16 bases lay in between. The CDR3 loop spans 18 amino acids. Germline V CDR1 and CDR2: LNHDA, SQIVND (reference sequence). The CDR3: CASSIVGGAGSSYNEQFF. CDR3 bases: TGTGCCAGTAGTATAGTAGGGGGGGCCGGTAGCTCCTACAATGAGCAGTTCTTC. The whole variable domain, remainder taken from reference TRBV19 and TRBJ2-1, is DGGITQSPKYLFRKEGQNVTLSCEQNLNHDAMYWYRQDPGQGLRLIYYSQIVNDFQKGDIAEGYSVSREKKESFPLTVTSAQKNPTAFYLCASSIVGGAGSSYNEQFFGPGTRLTVL.

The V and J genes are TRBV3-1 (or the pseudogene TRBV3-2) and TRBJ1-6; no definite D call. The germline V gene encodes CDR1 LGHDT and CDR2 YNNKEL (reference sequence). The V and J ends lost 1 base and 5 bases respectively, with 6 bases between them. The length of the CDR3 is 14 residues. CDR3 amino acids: CASSQGANNSPLHF. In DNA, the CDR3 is TGTGCCAGCAGCCAAGGGGCTAATAATTCACCCCTCCACTTT.

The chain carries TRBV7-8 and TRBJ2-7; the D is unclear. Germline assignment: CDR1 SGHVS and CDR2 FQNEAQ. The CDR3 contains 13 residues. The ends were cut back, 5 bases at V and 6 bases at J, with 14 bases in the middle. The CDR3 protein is CASSAETWSEQYF. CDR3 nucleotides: TGTGCCAGCAGCGCGGAAACCTGGAGCGAGCAGTACTTC.

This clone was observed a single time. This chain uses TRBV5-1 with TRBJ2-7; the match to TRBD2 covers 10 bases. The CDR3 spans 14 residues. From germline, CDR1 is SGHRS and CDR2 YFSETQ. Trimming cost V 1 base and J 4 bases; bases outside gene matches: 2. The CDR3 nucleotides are TGCGCCAGCAGCTTGACTAGCGGGATTTACGAGCAGTACTTC. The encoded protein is CASSLTSGIYEQYF.

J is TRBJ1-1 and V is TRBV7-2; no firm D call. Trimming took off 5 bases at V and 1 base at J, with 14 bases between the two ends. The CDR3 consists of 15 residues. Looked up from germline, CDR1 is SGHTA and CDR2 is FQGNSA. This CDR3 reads CASSRGRTTNTEAFF. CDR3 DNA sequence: TGTGCCAGCAGCCGCGGTCGGACTACGAACACTGAAGCTTTCTTT.

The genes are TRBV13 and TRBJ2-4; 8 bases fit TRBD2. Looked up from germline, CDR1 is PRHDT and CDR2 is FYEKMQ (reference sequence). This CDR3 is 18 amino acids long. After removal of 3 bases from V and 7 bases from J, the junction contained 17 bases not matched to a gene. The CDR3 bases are TGTGCCAGCAGCTTCCGACCCGACAGACCGGGACTAGGGAACATTCAGTACTTC. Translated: CASSFRPDRPGLGNIQYF.

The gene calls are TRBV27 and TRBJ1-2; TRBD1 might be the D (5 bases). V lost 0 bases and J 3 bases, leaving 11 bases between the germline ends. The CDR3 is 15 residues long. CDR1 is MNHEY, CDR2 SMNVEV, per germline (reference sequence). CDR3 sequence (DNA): TGTGCCAGCAGTTTATCACCAGTGGGGCACTATGGCTACACCTTC. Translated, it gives CASSLSPVGHYGYTF.

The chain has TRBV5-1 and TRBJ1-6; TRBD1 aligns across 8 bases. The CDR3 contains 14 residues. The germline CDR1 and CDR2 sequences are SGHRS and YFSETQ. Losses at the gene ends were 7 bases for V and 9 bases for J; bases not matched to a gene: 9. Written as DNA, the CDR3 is TGCGCCAGCCGCCTTGGACAGGGTAGTTCACCCCTCCACTTT. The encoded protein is CASRLGQGSSPLHF.

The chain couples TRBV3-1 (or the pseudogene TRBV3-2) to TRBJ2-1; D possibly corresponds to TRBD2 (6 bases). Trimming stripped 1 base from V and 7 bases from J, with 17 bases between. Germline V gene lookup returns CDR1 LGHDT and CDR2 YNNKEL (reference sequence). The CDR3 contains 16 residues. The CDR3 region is CASSQVHSGGKNEQFF. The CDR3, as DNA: TGTGCCAGCAGCCAAGTTCACTCTGGCGGGAAGAATGAGCAGTTCTTC.

DNA for the CDR3: TGTGCCAGCAGTGAACCGGGGAGCATCGAAGCTTTCTTT. Translation gives CASSEPGSIEAFF. The chain couples TRBV6-1 to TRBJ1-1, with no clear D. The V end lost 2 bases, the J end lost 8 bases, and 12 bases lay between the germline ends. The CDR3 loop spans 13 amino acids. The V gene's germline CDR1 is MNHNS and CDR2 SASEGT.

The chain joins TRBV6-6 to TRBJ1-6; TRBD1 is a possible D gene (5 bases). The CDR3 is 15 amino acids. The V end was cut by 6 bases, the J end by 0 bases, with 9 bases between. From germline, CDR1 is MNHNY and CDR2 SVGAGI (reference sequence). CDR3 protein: CASRGTSSYNSPLHF. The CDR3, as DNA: TGTGCCAGCAGGGGGACTAGCTCCTATAATTCACCCCTCCACTTT.

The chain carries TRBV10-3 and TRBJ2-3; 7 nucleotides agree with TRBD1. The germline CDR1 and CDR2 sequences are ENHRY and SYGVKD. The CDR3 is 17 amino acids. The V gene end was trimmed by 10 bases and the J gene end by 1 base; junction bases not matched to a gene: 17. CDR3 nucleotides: TGTGCCACCAAAGGGGGACAGAGTAAAACAGGCACAGATACGCAGTATTTT. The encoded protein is CATKGGQSKTGTDTQYF.

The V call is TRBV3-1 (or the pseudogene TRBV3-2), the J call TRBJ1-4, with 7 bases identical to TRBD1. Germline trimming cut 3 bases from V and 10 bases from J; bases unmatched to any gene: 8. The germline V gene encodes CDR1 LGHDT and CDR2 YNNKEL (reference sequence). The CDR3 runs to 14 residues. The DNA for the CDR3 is TGTGCCAGCAGCCAGGCGGGACAGACAGGAAAACTGTTTTTT. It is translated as CASSQAGQTGKLFF.

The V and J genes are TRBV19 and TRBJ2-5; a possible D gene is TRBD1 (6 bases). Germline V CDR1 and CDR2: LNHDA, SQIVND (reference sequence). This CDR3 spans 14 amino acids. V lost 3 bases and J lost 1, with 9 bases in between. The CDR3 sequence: CASSMWGLQETQYF. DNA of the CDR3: TGTGCCAGTAGTATGTGGGGGCTCCAAGAGACCCAGTACTTC.

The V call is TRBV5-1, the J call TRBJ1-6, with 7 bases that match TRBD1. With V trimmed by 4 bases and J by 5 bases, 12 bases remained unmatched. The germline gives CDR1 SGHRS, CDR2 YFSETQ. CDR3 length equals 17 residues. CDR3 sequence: CASSLNRQGGNNSPLHF. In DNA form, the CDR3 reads TGCGCCAGCAGCCTAAACCGACAGGGAGGTAATAATTCACCCCTCCACTTT.

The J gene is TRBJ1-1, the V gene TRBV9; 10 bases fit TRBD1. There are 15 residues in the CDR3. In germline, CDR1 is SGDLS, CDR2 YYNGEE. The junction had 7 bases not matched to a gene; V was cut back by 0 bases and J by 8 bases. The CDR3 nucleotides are TGTGCCAGCAGCGTAGCCCCGGCGGGACAGGGGGAAGCTTTCTTT. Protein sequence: CASSVAPAGQGEAFF.

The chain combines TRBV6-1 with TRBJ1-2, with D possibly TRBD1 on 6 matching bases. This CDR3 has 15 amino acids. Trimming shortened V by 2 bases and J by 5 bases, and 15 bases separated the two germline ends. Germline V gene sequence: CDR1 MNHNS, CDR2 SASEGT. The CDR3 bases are TGTGCCAGCAGTGAACGAAGGGACATGTCTTATGGCTACACCTTC. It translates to CASSERRDMSYGYTF.

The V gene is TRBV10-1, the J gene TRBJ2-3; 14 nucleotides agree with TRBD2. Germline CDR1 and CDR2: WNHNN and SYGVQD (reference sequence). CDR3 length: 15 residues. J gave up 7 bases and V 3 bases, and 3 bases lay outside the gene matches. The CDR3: CASSDRLAGGYTQYF. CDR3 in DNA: TGCGCCAGCAGTGACCGACTAGCGGGAGGGTATACGCAGTATTTT.

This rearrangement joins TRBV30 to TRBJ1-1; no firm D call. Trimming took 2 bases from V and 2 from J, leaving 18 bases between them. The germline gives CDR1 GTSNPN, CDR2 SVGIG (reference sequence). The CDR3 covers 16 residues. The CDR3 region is CAWSPRGRRTNTEAFF. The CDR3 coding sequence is TGTGCCTGGAGTCCCCGCGGACGGCGGACTAACACTGAAGCTTTCTTT.

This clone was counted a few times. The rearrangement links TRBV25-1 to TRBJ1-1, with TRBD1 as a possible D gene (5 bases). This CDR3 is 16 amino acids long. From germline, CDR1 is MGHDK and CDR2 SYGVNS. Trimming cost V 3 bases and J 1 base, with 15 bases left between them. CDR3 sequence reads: CASSEGSQGQNTEAFF. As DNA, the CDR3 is TGTGCCAGCAGTGAGGGTAGTCAGGGCCAGAACACTGAAGCTTTCTTT.

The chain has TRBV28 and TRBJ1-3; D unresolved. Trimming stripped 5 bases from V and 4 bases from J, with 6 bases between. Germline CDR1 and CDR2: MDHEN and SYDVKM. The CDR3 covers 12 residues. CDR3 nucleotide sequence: TGTGCCAGCAGTCTACAGGGAAACACCATATATTTT. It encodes CASSLQGNTIYF.

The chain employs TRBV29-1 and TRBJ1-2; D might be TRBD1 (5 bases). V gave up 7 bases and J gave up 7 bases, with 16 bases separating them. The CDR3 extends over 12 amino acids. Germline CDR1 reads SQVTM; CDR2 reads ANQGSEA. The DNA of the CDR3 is TGCAGCGGGTGGGGAGGGGACCCTGGCTACACCTTC. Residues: CSGWGGDPGYTF.